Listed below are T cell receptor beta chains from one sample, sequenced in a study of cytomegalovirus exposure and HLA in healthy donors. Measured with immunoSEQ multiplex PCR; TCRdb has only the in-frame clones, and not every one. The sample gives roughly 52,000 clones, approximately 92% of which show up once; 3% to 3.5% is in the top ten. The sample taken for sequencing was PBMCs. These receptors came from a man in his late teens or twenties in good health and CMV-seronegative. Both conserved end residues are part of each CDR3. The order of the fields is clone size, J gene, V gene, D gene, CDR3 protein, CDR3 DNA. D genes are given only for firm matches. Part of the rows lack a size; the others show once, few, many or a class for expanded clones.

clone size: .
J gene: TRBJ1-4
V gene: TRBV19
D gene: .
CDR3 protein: CASSPGYVRNEKLFF
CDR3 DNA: TGTGCCAGTAGTCCGGGTTACGTCCGGAATGAAAAACTGTTTTTT

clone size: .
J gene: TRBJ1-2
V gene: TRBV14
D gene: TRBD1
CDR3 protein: CASSHARGNGYTF
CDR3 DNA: TGTGCCAGCAGCCACGCCAGGGGGAACGGCTACACCTTC

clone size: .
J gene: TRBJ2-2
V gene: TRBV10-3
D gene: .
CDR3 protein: CAISVGSPRSTGELFF
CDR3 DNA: TGTGCCATCAGTGTAGGTAGCCCCCGGAGCACCGGGGAGCTGTTTTTT

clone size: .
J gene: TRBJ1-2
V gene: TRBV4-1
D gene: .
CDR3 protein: CASSQEKVGSRDGYTF
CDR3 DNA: TGCGCCAGCAGCCAAGAAAAGGTCGGTTCGAGGGATGGCTACACCTTC

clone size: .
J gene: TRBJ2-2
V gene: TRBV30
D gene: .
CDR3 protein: CAWSAGTSTGELFF
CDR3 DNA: TGTGCCTGGAGTGCCGGGACAAGCACCGGGGAGCTGTTTTTT

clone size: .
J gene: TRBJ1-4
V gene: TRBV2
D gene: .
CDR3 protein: CATNRVRSEKLFF
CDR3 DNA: TGTGCCACCAACAGGGTGAGGAGTGAAAAACTGTTTTTT

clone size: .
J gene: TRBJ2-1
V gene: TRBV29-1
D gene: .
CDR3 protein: CSVEQFASEHNEQFF
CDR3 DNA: TGCAGCGTTGAACAGTTTGCTAGCGAGCACAATGAGCAGTTCTTC

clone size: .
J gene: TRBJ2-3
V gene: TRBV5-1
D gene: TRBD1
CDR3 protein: CASSRTGTGQTDTQYF
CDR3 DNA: TGCGCCAGCAGCCGGACCGGGACAGGGCAGACAGATACGCAGTATTTT

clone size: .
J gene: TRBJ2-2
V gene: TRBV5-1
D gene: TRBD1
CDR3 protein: CASSLGAGGDTGELFF
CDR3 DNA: TGCGCCAGCAGCTTGGGGGCAGGGGGCGACACCGGGGAGCTGTTTTTT

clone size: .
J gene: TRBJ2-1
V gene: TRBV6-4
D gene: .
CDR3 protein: CASSPGSELAYEQFF
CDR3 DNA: TGTGCCAGCAGCCCGGGGAGTGAGCTTGCGTATGAGCAGTTCTTC

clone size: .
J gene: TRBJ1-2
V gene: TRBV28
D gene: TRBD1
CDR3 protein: CASQGQANYGYTF
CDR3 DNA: TGTGCCAGCCAGGGACAGGCGAACTATGGCTACACCTTC

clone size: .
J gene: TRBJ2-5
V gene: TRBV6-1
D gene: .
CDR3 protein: CASSEASGAAETQYF
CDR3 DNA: TGTGCCAGCAGTGAAGCTTCGGGAGCGGCAGAGACCCAGTACTTC

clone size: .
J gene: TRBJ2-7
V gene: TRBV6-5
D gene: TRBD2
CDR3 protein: CASSYSQGAGEQYF
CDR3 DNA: TGTGCCAGCAGTTACTCTCAGGGAGCGGGGGAGCAGTACTTC

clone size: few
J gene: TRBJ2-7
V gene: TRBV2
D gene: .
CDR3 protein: CASQRTEVLGSPYEQYF
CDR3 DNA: TGTGCCAGCCAGAGGACAGAGGTTCTTGGGTCTCCCTACGAGCAGTACTTC

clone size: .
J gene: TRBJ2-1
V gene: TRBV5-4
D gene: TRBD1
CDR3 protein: CASRPTTGRNEQFF
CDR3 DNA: TGTGCCAGCAGACCCACGACAGGGCGCAATGAGCAGTTCTTC

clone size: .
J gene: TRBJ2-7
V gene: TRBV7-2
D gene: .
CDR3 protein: CASGLGAPYEQYF
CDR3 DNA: TGTGCCAGCGGCTTAGGGGCCCCCTACGAGCAGTACTTC

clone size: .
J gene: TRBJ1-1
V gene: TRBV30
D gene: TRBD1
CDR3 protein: CAWGQEYTEAFF
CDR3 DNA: TGTGCCTGGGGACAGGAGTACACTGAAGCTTTCTTT

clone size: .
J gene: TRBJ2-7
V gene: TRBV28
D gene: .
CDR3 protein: CASSFSSAFSYEQYF
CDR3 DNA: TGTGCCAGCAGTTTCTCTAGCGCCTTTTCCTACGAGCAGTACTTC

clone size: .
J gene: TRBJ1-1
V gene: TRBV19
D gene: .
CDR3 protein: CASSIDRNTEAFF
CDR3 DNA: TGTGCCAGTAGTATCGACAGAAACACTGAAGCTTTCTTT

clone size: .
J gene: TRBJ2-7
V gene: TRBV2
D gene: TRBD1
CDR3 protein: CASRDRGLGSYEQYF
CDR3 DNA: TGTGCCAGCAGAGACAGGGGACTTGGCTCCTACGAGCAGTACTTC

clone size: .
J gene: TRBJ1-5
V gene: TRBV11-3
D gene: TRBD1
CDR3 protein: CASSLGGVDRVNQPQHF
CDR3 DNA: TGTGCCAGCAGCTTAGGTGGGGTTGACAGGGTCAACCAGCCCCAGCATTTT

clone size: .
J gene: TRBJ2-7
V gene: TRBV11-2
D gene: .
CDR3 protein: CASSLSREQYF
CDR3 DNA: TGTGCCAGCAGCTTAAGCCGCGAGCAGTACTTC

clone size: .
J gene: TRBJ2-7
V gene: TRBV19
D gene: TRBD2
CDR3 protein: CASSMIPAGGPYEQYF
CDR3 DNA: TGTGCCAGTAGTATGATTCCAGCGGGAGGGCCCTACGAGCAGTACTTC

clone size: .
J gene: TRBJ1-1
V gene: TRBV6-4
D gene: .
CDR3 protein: CASKGGQNTEAFF
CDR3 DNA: TGTGCCAGCAAAGGGGGACAGAACACTGAAGCTTTCTTT